Presented here are 22 T cell receptor beta chains from one specimen sequenced in a study of blood T cell repertoires in COVID-19. Assay used: immunoSEQ multiplex PCR; TCRdb lists only in-frame clones, some missing. The sample lists over 150,000 clones; 87% were seen once. What was sequenced was peripheral blood. These receptors all stem from a woman in her sixties who had recovered from COVID-19.

DNA of the CDR3: TGTGCCAGCAGCACCCCCGGAGCCTATGACACTGAAGCTTTCTTT. It translates to CASSTPGAYDTEAFF. The rearrangement uses TRBV5-6 and TRBJ1-1; D gene uncertain. The CDR3 contains 15 residues. Between the trimmed V and J ends, which lost 4 bases and 3 bases, there was a span of 16 bases. The V gene's germline CDR1 is SGHDT and CDR2 YYEEEE. The full variable domain, rest sourced from reference TRBV5-6 and TRBJ1-1, is DAGVTQSPTHLIKTRGQQVTLRCSPKSGHDTVSWYQQALGQGPQFIFQYYEEEERQRGNFPDRFSGHQFPNYSSELNVNALLLGDSALYLCASSTPGAYDTEAFFGQGTRLTVV.

V gene TRBV5-1 combines with J gene TRBJ1-2, with D tentatively TRBD1 (5 bases). The CDR3 loop spans 13 amino acids. V was cut by 7 bases and J by 8 bases, with 18 bases left in between. In germline, CDR1 is SGHRS, CDR2 YFSETQ. The chain's CDR3 is CASFHEAGGGYTF. CDR3 in DNA: TGCGCCAGCTTTCATGAGGCCGGGGGAGGCTACACCTTC.

This clone appeared once. The chain has TRBV11-2 and TRBJ2-7, with TRBD1 matching over 10 bases. With V trimmed by 5 bases and J by 0 bases, 4 bases remained unmatched. This CDR3 is 15 amino acids long. Germline loops: CDR1 SGHAT, CDR2 FQNNGV. CDR3 nucleotides: TGTGCCAGCAGCCAGGGACAGGGGTTCTCCTACGAGCAGTACTTC. Its protein is CASSQGQGFSYEQYF.

The rearrangement links TRBV5-5 to TRBJ1-6; D uncertain. Germline CDR1 reads SGHKS; CDR2 reads YYEKEE (reference sequence). V was pared by 0 bases and J by 2 bases, with 12 bases between. The CDR3 is 17 amino acids. As DNA, the CDR3 is TGTGCCAGCAGCTTGGGACCTCAGGTGACCTATAATTCACCCCTCCACTTT. It translates to CASSLGPQVTYNSPLHF.

The J gene is TRBJ2-2, the V gene TRBV5-1; TRBD1 agrees at 7 bases. This CDR3 has 16 residues. V lost 4 bases, J lost 2 bases, and 8 bases stayed unmatched. The V gene's germline CDR1 is SGHRS and CDR2 YFSETQ. The CDR3 nucleotides are TGCGCCAGCAGCGAGTCCGGACAGGCTAACACCGGGGAGCTGTTTTTT. Translating it yields CASSESGQANTGELFF. The complete variable domain, with remaining parts taken from reference TRBV5-1 and TRBJ2-2, reads KAGVTQTPRYLIKTRGQQVTLSCSPISGHRSVSWYQQTPGQGLQFLFEYFSETQRNKGNFPGRFSGRQFSNSRSEMNVSTLELGDSALYLCASSESGQANTGELFFGEGSRLTVL.

CDR3 coding DNA: TGTGCCAGCAGCTTGGATCCAGCGGGGGCTTCCTACAATGAGCAGTTCTTC. Translating it yields CASSLDPAGASYNEQFF. The chain links TRBV5-6 to TRBJ2-1; 8 bases line up with TRBD2. Unmatched junction bases numbered 6, after V lost 0 bases and J lost 1 base. This CDR3 has 17 residues. Germline CDR1 is SGHDT and CDR2 is YYEEEE.

The chain recombines TRBV7-2 with TRBJ1-1; TRBD1 is a possible D gene (6 bases). The V end was cut by 2 bases, the J end by 4 bases, with 11 bases between. The CDR3 totals 14 residues. Germline assignment: CDR1 SGHTA and CDR2 FQGNSA. The CDR3 sequence: CASSLYQGITEAFF. CDR3 sequence (DNA): TGTGCCAGCAGCTTATATCAGGGGATCACTGAAGCTTTCTTT.

This chain joins TRBV2 and TRBJ2-5, with TRBD2 matching over 9 bases. The ends lost 2 bases at V and 5 bases at J; junction bases unmatched: 6. This CDR3 spans 15 amino acids. Germline CDR1 is SNHLY and CDR2 is FYNNEI. The CDR3 sequence: CASSEQRGEGETQYF. The CDR3 DNA is TGTGCCAGCAGTGAACAGCGGGGGGAAGGGGAGACCCAGTACTTC.

In DNA, the CDR3 is TGTGCCAGCAGGAGACAGCGCGGCGGGGAGCTGTTTTTT. Its translation: CASRRQRGGELFF. The rearrangement joins TRBV28 to TRBJ2-2; D is possibly TRBD1 (5 bases). Germline CDR1 is MDHEN and CDR2 is SYDVKM. V was cut by 6 bases and J by 7 bases, with 12 bases left in between. The CDR3 runs 13 residues.

In the case of this clone: Within the sample, other DNA sequences also encode this same CDR3. The gene calls are TRBV7-7 and TRBJ1-3; no definite D call. CDR1 SSHAT and CDR2 FNYEAQ come from the germline V gene (reference sequence). The CDR3 is made up of 13 amino acids. V lost 6 bases and J lost 0, with 6 bases in between. CDR3 DNA: TGTGCCAGCAGTAGCAGCTCTGGAAACACCATATATTTT. It specifies CASSSSSGNTIYF.

The rearrangement links TRBV5-1 to TRBJ2-3; tentatively, D is TRBD2 (5 bases). Per the germline V gene, CDR1 is SGHRS and CDR2 is YFSETQ. This CDR3 is built from 16 residues. Trimming took 0 bases from V and 0 from J, leaving 11 bases between them. The CDR3 sequence: CASSLEASQSTDTQYF. The CDR3 DNA is TGCGCCAGCAGCTTGGAGGCTAGCCAGAGCACAGATACGCAGTATTTT.

The V and J genes are TRBV27 and TRBJ1-1; 7 bases are shared with TRBD1. The germline V gene encodes CDR1 MNHEY and CDR2 SMNVEV (reference sequence). CDR3 length: 14 residues. The V segment lost 6 bases and the J segment 4 bases; nucleotides outside the gene matches: 8. CDR3 in amino acids: CASRQTGAGTEAFF. CDR3 sequence (DNA): TGTGCCAGCAGACAAACAGGGGCTGGCACTGAAGCTTTCTTT.

The chain employs TRBV18 and TRBJ1-5, with 8 bases aligning to TRBD1. The trim removed 2 bases at V and 2 bases at J, leaving 2 bases unmatched. This CDR3 is built from 15 residues. CDR1 KGHSH and CDR2 LQKENI come from the germline V gene. Here the CDR3 reads CASSPETGGNQPQHF. The CDR3 DNA sequence: TGTGCCAGCTCACCAGAGACAGGGGGCAATCAGCCCCAGCATTTT.

The chain combines TRBV7-8 with TRBJ1-6; 10 bases are a match to TRBD1. This CDR3 has 17 amino acids. The V gene's germline CDR1 is SGHVS and CDR2 FQNEAQ. The V gene end was trimmed by 5 bases and the J gene end by 7 bases; junction bases not matched to a gene: 11. CDR3 nucleotides: TGTGCCAGCAGCCCATATCTAGGGACAGGGGCCAATTCACCCCTCCACTTT. Translated: CASSPYLGTGANSPLHF. Full variable domain (rest looked up from reference TRBV7-8 and TRBJ1-6): GAGVSQSPRYKVAKRGQDVALRCDPISGHVSLFWYQQALGQGPEFLTYFQNEAQLDKSGLPSDRFFAERPEGSVSTLKIQRTQQEDSAVYLCASSPYLGTGANSPLHFGNGTRLTVT.

This clone is medium-sized within its sample. The chain joins TRBV7-9 to TRBJ2-2, with 11 bases matching TRBD1. With V trimmed by 8 bases and J by 6 bases, 8 bases remained unmatched. This CDR3 spans 15 amino acids. Germline CDR1 SEHNR, CDR2 FQNEAQ (reference sequence). CDR3 bases: TGTGCCAGCTGGGGTCGGACAGGGGGCCCCGGGGAGCTGTTTTTT. Amino acids: CASWGRTGGPGELFF.

The chain employs TRBV30 and TRBJ2-7; 11 bases line up with TRBD1. V shed 3 bases and J 7 bases; nucleotides not matched to a gene: 5. Per germline, CDR1 GTSNPN and CDR2 SVGIG (reference sequence). This CDR3 contains 13 residues. CDR3: CAWRDRGRGEQYF. CDR3 DNA sequence: TGTGCCTGGAGGGACAGGGGGCGTGGGGAGCAGTACTTC.

This rearrangement joins TRBV28 to TRBJ2-5; D might be TRBD2 (6 bases). The ends were cut back, 8 bases at V and 1 base at J, with 14 bases in the middle. The CDR3 is made up of 14 amino acids. Germline CDR1 MDHEN, CDR2 SYDVKM. CDR3 sequence: CASLSPGLQETQYF. CDR3 DNA sequence: TGTGCCAGCTTGTCCCCGGGACTCCAAGAGACCCAGTACTTC.

V gene TRBV5-4 combines with J gene TRBJ2-2; 9 bases map to TRBD1. Looked up from germline, CDR1 is SGHNT and CDR2 is YYREEE (reference sequence). This CDR3 spans 15 amino acids. Trimming removed 3 bases from V and 7 bases from J; junction bases left unmatched: 7. The CDR3 DNA follows: TGTGCCAGCAGCTCCCGACAGGGGGGGGGCGGGGAGCTGTTTTTT. Translating it yields CASSSRQGGGGELFF.

The chain recombines TRBV19 with TRBJ2-1; 14 bases agree with TRBD2. The CDR3 is made up of 18 amino acids. V gave up 2 bases and J gave up 6 bases; unmatched junction bases: 9. Germline CDR1 LNHDA, CDR2 SQIVND (reference sequence). The CDR3 DNA is TGTGCCAGTAGTATAACGACTAGCGGGGGGGCGGACGGCAATGAGCAGTTCTTC. Protein product: CASSITTSGGADGNEQFF.

The V and J genes are TRBV5-8 and TRBJ2-1; TRBD2 matches 8 bases. V lost 2 bases to trimming and J lost 8 bases; unmatched junction nucleotides: 9. There are 15 residues in the CDR3. Germline V gene data show CDR1 as SGHTS and CDR2 as YDEGEE. The CDR3 is CASSLLNGGAYEQFF. CDR3 sequence (DNA): TGTGCCAGCAGCTTATTGAACGGGGGGGCGTATGAGCAGTTCTTC.

CDR3 coding DNA: TGTGCCAGCTCACCCTGGGACATCAACACTGAAGCTTTCTTT. Protein: CASSPWDINTEAFF. This chain uses TRBV18 with TRBJ1-1; TRBD1 might be the D (6 bases). V dropped 3 bases and J dropped 2 bases, with 10 bases sitting between them. The CDR3 is 14 residues long. Germline assignment: CDR1 KGHSH and CDR2 LQKENI.

This clone was detected only a few times. As DNA, the CDR3 is TGTGCCAGCAGTCCAGGGGGGTGGGATAGCAATCAGCCCCAGCATTTT. Residues: CASSPGGWDSNQPQHF. V is TRBV27 and J is TRBJ1-5; 7 nucleotides match TRBD1. Germline trimming cut 5 bases from V and 0 bases from J; bases unmatched to any gene: 7. The germline V gene encodes CDR1 MNHEY and CDR2 SMNVEV (reference sequence). This CDR3 has 16 residues.